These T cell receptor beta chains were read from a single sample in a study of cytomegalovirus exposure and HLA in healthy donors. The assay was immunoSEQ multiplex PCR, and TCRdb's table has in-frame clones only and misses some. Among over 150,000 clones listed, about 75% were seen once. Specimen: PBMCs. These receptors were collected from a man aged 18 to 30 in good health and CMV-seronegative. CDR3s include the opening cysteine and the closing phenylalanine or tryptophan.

CASGGTGPTGELFF	TRBJ2-2	TRBV28
CASSPTWDRQETQYF	TRBJ2-5	TRBV7-7
CASSYRQGNQPQHF	TRBJ1-5	TRBV6-5
CASSLRLAGPYNEQFF	TRBJ2-1	TRBV19
CASNPMGTADTQYF	TRBJ2-3	TRBV28
CASGPPPGETGEKLFF	TRBJ1-4	TRBV12-5
CASSARLAGYNEQFF	TRBJ2-1	TRBV9
CASSPTSTSGYEQYF	TRBJ2-7	TRBV7-2
CASSSTGSSYNSPLHF	TRBJ1-6	TRBV5-8
CASSSGQGSDEQYF	TRBJ2-7	TRBV5-4
CASSRGREGGVLYDEQFF	TRBJ2-1	TRBV19
CASSPGLAGVIAKNIQYF	TRBJ2-4	TRBV5-6
CASSFGEDYGYTF	TRBJ1-2	TRBV7-2
CAISESFSSGSEETQYF	TRBJ2-5	TRBV10-3
CASSLLYTGELFF	TRBJ2-2	TRBV7-9
CASWPNSYNEQFF	TRBJ2-1	TRBV7-2
CASSSRAGGYGYTF	TRBJ1-2	TRBV19
CASSLRGSVAGVGDEQYF	TRBJ2-7	TRBV5-1
CASSGQLVSYEQYF	TRBJ2-7	TRBV11-2
CASSVTGTSAYEQYF	TRBJ2-7	TRBV19
CASSQDIAEGYEQYF	TRBJ2-7	TRBV4-1
CASSKARGRSEQYF	TRBJ2-7	TRBV14
CASSAASGTGLGGELFF	TRBJ2-2	TRBV28
CASAQAGQGDYEQYF	TRBJ2-7	TRBV7-2
CASSPRRQGGNQPQHF	TRBJ1-5	TRBV28
CALGGGDDIPEAFF	TRBJ1-1	TRBV6-6
CASSFREDGGTEAFF	TRBJ1-1	TRBV5-6
CASSWTGRTEQYF	TRBJ2-7	TRBV7-9
CASSAPGGPTLGEQYF	TRBJ2-7	TRBV19
CASRPGTGAYEQYF	TRBJ2-7	TRBV28
CAWSARQRGGELFF	TRBJ2-2	TRBV30
CATSRDRGRVTYNEQFF	TRBJ2-1	TRBV15
CASSRSPGLAGETQYF	TRBJ2-5	TRBV7-6
CASSFQEAGANVLTF	TRBJ2-6	TRBV27